This T cell receptor (beta chain) came from a study of blood T cell repertoires in COVID-19. Overall study: Sites in the United States, Italy and Spain provided acute and convalescent COVID-19 samples. T cells, B-cell-depleted T cells, or PBMCs provided the cDNA or gDNA that served as material.

V dropped 3 bases and J dropped 3 bases, with 9 bases sitting between them. The germline CDR1 and CDR2 sequences are SGHRS and YFSETQ. The CDR3 has 13 residues. Original processing methods: It was from reference gene primer amplification that nucleated cell counts were estimated. Repertoires were generated with immunoSEQ multiplex PCR, while TCRdb's copy carries only in-frame clones and drops some. V, J and clone size reflect that table, while D and trimming were determined from the DNA. This repertoire shows approximately 110,000 clones, 65% to 75% found once; its top ten account for about 5.9%. This clone came up once.

Sequencing used peripheral blood. The sequence came from an older man with acute or convalescent COVID-19. The rearrangement joins TRBV5-1 to TRBJ2-5; no reliable D call. CDR3 residues: CASSSPGEETQYF. The CDR3 nucleotides read TGCGCCAGCAGCTCTCCTGGAGAAGAGACCCAGTACTTC.